This T cell receptor beta chain was observed in a study of T-cell memory formation after mild COVID-19 (dated by TCRdb to about 2021). In the study overall: Most TCR sequence clusters were specific to one of the two donors. In two donors, T-cell clones that expanded and contracted after mild COVID-19 were followed by sequencing TCRalpha and TCRbeta repertoires longitudinally. Two young, previously healthy adult volunteers made up the cohort, one male and one female.

Study-wide conclusions, independent of this receptor: Contracting CD4+ clones turned up mainly in the CM and EM memory subsets, whereas EMRA was where CD8+ clones were enriched. The study included only two mild cases, and larger cohorts that include severe cases with pre-infection samples were judged to be necessary. Clones that contracted from day 15 to 85 showed balanced CD4/CD8 phenotypes, whereas a second wave of clones that expanded from day 15 to 37 leaned towards CD4+. SARS-CoV-2 specificity of the second-wave clones peaking on day 37 was not confirmed. The detection of some responding clones in pre-infection memory suggests that pre-existing cross-reactive memory T cells joined the SARS-CoV-2 response.

Ficoll-Paque density gradient centrifugation was the method used to isolate PBMCs. A remark on this clonotype: Its antigen specificity is not known. No base quality information exists; no much larger clone differs at one position.

The germline V gene (reference sequence) yields DFQATT for CDR1 and SNEGSKA for CDR2. Reading from cysteine to phenylalanine, the CDR3 counts 15 amino acids. Left in the record is the CDR3 DNA by itself, 45 bases read in frame from the first base. V is trimmed back by 2 bases and J by 7 bases, and the junction contains 7 bases that no gene match accounts for. The sequencer listed for this sample is Illumina NovaSeq 6000. TCRalpha and TCRbeta cDNA libraries were constructed by 5'RACE with constant-segment primers, with sample barcodes and unique molecular identifiers being introduced. RNA was extracted from every sample with Trizol reagent. Library amplification was performed in two PCR steps, and a second sample barcode and Illumina TruSeq adapters were introduced in the second step. The libraries were sequenced on an Illumina NovaSeq using 2 x 150 bp paired-end reads. In the paper's pipeline: The reads were demultiplexed and collapsed into UMI-guided consensus sequences using migec v1.2.7. Using mixcr v2.1.11, the UMI consensuses were aligned to TRA and TRB V and J templates and assembled into clonotypes. Clonotypes were classified as expanded or contracted when called significant by both edgeR and NoisET, with noise models trained on biological replicates. For edgeR calls, the cutoffs were a false discovery rate-adjusted p below 0.01 and a log2 fold-change threshold of 1. As an exploratory analysis of dynamics, max-normalized trajectories of the 1000 most abundant clonotypes were examined by PCA with hierarchical clustering. Separately sequenced CD4+ and CD8+ repertoires were used to assign the CD4 or CD8 phenotype of responding clones. TCRdb trimmed public reads at Q25 via fastp, called clones via MiXCR and kept in-frame beta chains. All rows with the same CDR3 protein become a single entry with the most common DNA and genes. TCRdb's processing, not the authors' own work, is the source of the V and J calls. This sample is represented by a few hundred thousand distinct CDR3 sequences; about 20% of them were singletons. Of the sample, roughly 23% falls within the top ten clones.

This TCR was recovered from a man aged 18 to 35 who had mild COVID-19 (a few samples of this study predate the infection). The sample titles of this study are shuffled in the database, so cell type and time point are left out; the donor was told from shared clones. Sequencing input: PBMCs or a T cell subset sorted from them (not recorded which). The chain links TRBV20-1 with TRBJ2-2; TRBD2 aligns with 10 central bases. The CDR3 has the sequence CSARSPSGGGGELFF. The DNA sequence reads TGCAGTGCTAGATCCCCTAGCGGGGGCGGCGGGGAGCTGTTTTTT.